The clone carrying this T cell receptor beta chain was seen many times. The source of the sample is a study of glioma-infiltrating T cells. Using RNA template, CDR3s of TCR alpha and beta were amplified with iRepertoire arm-PCR. Using its own MiXCR run on the multiplex PCR reads, TCRdb lists one record per CDR3 protein. The table records fewer than 200,000 distinct CDR3 sequences, more than 30% of them present only once. Germline lookup yields CDR1 SNHLY and CDR2 FYNNEI. Trimming shortened V by 3 bases and J by 0 bases, and 6 bases separated the two germline ends. The CDR3 is made up of 15 amino acids.

Sequencing used glioma tissue, nonneoplastic brain tissue, or PBMCs (not recorded which). This receptor was identified in a human donor with low-grade glioma or glioblastoma, undergoing nonglioma brain surgery, or in good health (not recorded which). The chain recombines TRBV2 with TRBJ2-6; the D is unclear. CDR3 residues: CASSDQGSGANVLTF. The CDR3 DNA sequence: TGTGCCAGCAGTGATCAAGGCTCTGGGGCCAACGTCCTGACTTTC.